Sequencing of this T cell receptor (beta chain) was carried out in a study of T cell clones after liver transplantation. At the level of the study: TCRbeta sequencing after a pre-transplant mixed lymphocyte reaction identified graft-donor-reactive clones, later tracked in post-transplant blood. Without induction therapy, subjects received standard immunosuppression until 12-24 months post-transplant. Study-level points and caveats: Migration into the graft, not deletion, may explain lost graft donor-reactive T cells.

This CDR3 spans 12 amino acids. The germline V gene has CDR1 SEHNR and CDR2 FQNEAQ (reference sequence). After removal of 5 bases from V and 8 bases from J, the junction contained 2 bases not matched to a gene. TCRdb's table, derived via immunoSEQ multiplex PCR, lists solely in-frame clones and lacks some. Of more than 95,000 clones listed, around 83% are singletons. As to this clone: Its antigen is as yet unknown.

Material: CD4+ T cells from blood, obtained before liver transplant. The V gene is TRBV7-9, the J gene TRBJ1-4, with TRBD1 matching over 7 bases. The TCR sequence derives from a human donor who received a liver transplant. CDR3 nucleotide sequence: TGTGCCAGCAGCGGGACAGTGGAAAAACTGTTTTTT. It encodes CASSGTVEKLFF.